These 27 T cell receptor beta chains share one sample of origin, sequenced in a study of molecular identifiers for immune sequencing clone quantification. A single record per CDR3 protein comes from TCRdb applying MiXCR to the PCR reads. The sample holds around 460,000 distinct CDR3 sequences, about a fifth seen once. Sample: naive CD8+ T cells from blood, with Jurkat cell RNA spiked in. Indicated subset: FACS-sorted CD8+CD4-CCR7+CD45RA+ naive T cells. The receptor source for this set is a human donor in good health. Some libraries in this study had Jurkat cell RNA spiked in.

The chain employs TRBV5-1 and TRBJ2-1; 10 bases are shared with TRBD2. V was pared by 0 bases and J by 8 bases, with 2 bases of the junction left unmatched. Germline V gene data show CDR1 as SGHRS and CDR2 as YFSETQ. The CDR3 covers 14 residues. Written as DNA, the CDR3 is TGCGCCAGCAGCTTGGTAGCGGGGGGCGATGAGCAGTTCTTC. This gives the protein CASSLVAGGDEQFF.

About this clonotype itself: One end of the junction is discordant with germline, which a read error may explain. The chain is built from TRBV12-3 or TRBV12-4 and TRBJ1-1; 10 bases match TRBD1. The CDR3 runs 15 residues. The CDR3 protein is CASSLGDRGRTETFF. CDR3 bases: TGTGCCAGCAGTTTAGGGGACAGGGGTCGCACTGAAACTTTCTTT.

This clonotype was seen a few times. The chain recombines TRBV6-5 with TRBJ1-2; no clear D gene. With 4 bases removed from V and 8 bases from J, the gap between germline ends came to 8 bases. The CDR3 is 11 amino acids. The germline CDR1 and CDR2 sequences are MNHEY and SVGAGI. The CDR3 DNA reads as TGTGCCAGCAGTTCCCGAGAGGGCTACACCTTC. Translation: CASSSREGYTF.

In its sample, this clonotype was seen a few times. The chain couples TRBV27 to TRBJ2-3, with 10 bases matching TRBD2. The CDR3 consists of 17 residues. Germline CDR1 reads MNHEY; CDR2 reads SMNVEV (reference sequence). The V segment lost 2 bases and the J segment 3 bases; nucleotides outside the gene matches: 8. In DNA form, the CDR3 reads TGTGCCAGCAGTTTACTGGCTAGCGGGAGACGTACAGATACGCAGTATTTT. It specifies CASSLLASGRRTDTQYF.

This clonotype has a handful of counts. The J gene is TRBJ2-7, the V gene TRBV6-2 or TRBV6-3; unclear D gene. The CDR3 loop spans 17 amino acids. Trimming cost V 2 bases and J 1 base, with 18 bases left between them. Germline V gene sequence: CDR1 MNHEY, CDR2 SVGEGT. This CDR3 is CASSYRAEPTLSYEQYF. DNA of the CDR3: TGTGCCAGCAGTTACAGGGCAGAGCCCACTCTTTCCTACGAGCAGTACTTC.

In its sample, this clonotype was seen many times. V usage is TRBV4-1 and J usage is TRBJ1-1; tentative D call: TRBD1 (6 bases). Trimming took off 2 bases at V and 3 bases at J, with 10 bases between the two ends. CDR3 length: 14 amino acids. Germline assignment: CDR1 MGHRA and CDR2 YSYEKL. CDR3 residues: CASSQRGGDTEAFF. Written as DNA, the CDR3 is TGCGCCAGCAGCCAACGAGGGGGTGACACTGAAGCTTTCTTT.

This clonotype was recorded many times. This chain connects TRBV29-1 to TRBJ2-5; TRBD2 is a possible D gene (5 bases). The germline V gene has CDR1 SQVTM and CDR2 ANQGSEA. The CDR3 has 16 residues. With 0 bases removed from V and 4 bases from J, the gap between germline ends came to 18 bases. This CDR3 reads CSVEEPPSGRGETQYF. The CDR3 DNA is TGCAGCGTTGAAGAACCCCCAAGTGGTCGGGGAGAGACCCAGTACTTC. Complete variable domain (other parts from reference TRBV29-1 and TRBJ2-5): SAVISQKPSRDICQRGTSLTIQCQVDSQVTMMFWYRQQPGQSLTLIATANQGSEATYESGFVIDKFPISRPNLTFSTLTVSNMSPEDSSIYLCSVEEPPSGRGETQYFGPGTRLLVL.

The chain combines TRBV6-2 or TRBV6-3 with TRBJ2-3; D is ambiguous. The CDR3 loop spans 17 amino acids. V shed 7 bases and J shed 4 bases, with 24 bases lying between them. The germline CDR1 and CDR2 sequences are MNHEY and SVGEGT. The CDR3 protein is CASKHHPDLISADTQYF. CDR3 DNA sequence: TGTGCCAGCAAACACCATCCGGACCTGATATCGGCAGATACGCAGTATTTT.

This clonotype was recorded a few times. The gene calls are TRBV20-1 and TRBJ2-5; D uncertain. CDR3 length equals 11 residues. With 5 bases removed from V and 4 bases from J, the gap between germline ends came to 8 bases. Germline CDR1 reads DFQATT; CDR2 reads SNEGSKA (reference sequence). CDR3 sequence: CSAEPSETQYF. CDR3 DNA sequence: TGCAGTGCTGAGCCCTCAGAGACCCAGTACTTC.

The CDR3 reads CATSDLFRDYGYTF. CDR3 sequence (DNA): TGTGCCACCAGTGATTTGTTCAGGGACTATGGCTACACCTTC. The rearrangement uses TRBV24-1 and TRBJ1-2; the D gene is possibly TRBD1 (5 bases). This CDR3 has 14 amino acids. Looked up from germline, CDR1 is KGHDR and CDR2 is SFDVKD. The V gene lost 0 bases and the J gene lost 3 bases, with 7 bases spanning the gap.

This clonotype has only a few counts. This rearrangement joins TRBV6-1 to TRBJ2-7; TRBD1 might be the D (6 bases). From germline, CDR1 is MNHNS and CDR2 SASEGT. The CDR3 contains 15 residues. V gave up 3 bases and J gave up 2 bases, with 14 bases separating them. The CDR3 nucleotides read TGTGCCAGCAGTGATCCATCGACAGGAGCCTACGAGCAGTACTTC. It is translated as CASSDPSTGAYEQYF.

As concerns this clonotype: This may be a read error, as it is one base from a much larger clone. This chain uses TRBV6-5 with TRBJ2-3, with 10 bases aligning to TRBD2. The CDR3 is 15 residues long. V gave up 6 bases and J gave up 5 bases; unmatched junction bases: 8. Germline V gene lookup returns CDR1 MNHEY and CDR2 SVGAGI. This CDR3 reads CASSLTSGALDTQYF. For the CDR3, the DNA is TGTGCCAGCAGCCTCACTAGCGGGGCCTTAGATACGCAGTATTTT.

The gene calls are TRBV12-3 or TRBV12-4 and TRBJ2-6; 9 nucleotides match TRBD1. The CDR3 runs to 17 residues. J was trimmed by 4 bases and V by 3 bases; bases with no gene match: 7. CDR3 protein: CASSFGDRVYGANVLTF. As DNA, the CDR3 is TGTGCCAGCAGTTTCGGGGACAGGGTGTACGGGGCCAACGTCCTGACTTTC.

This rearrangement joins TRBV30 to TRBJ2-1; 8 nucleotides align to TRBD2. There are 14 residues in the CDR3. Per germline, CDR1 GTSNPN and CDR2 SVGIG (reference sequence). This CDR3 is CAQERSGGYNEQFF. CDR3 nucleotide sequence: TGTGCTCAGGAGCGGAGCGGGGGCTACAATGAGCAGTTCTTC.

A word on this clonotype: This may be a read error: a much more frequent sequence differs by one nucleotide. The rearrangement joins TRBV5-1 to TRBJ1-4, with 8 bases that match TRBD1. The CDR3 has 16 amino acids. CDR1 and CDR2 from the germline V gene are SGHRS and YFSETQ. The CDR3 spells CASSSPQGALPSKRFF. The CDR3 DNA reads as TGCGCCAGCAGCTCTCCGCAGGGGGCCCTACCGTCTAAACGGTTTTTT.

This clonotype showed up just a few times. The rearrangement links TRBV20-1 to TRBJ1-5; D is undetermined. The CDR3 has 13 amino acids. Germline lookup yields CDR1 DFQATT and CDR2 SNEGSKA (reference sequence). The V end lost 3 bases, the J end lost 3 bases, and 9 bases lay between the germline ends. CDR3 nucleotide sequence: TGCAGTGCTAGGACAAGCTTCAATCAGCCCCAGCATTTT. This gives the protein CSARTSFNQPQHF.

The V call is TRBV20-1, the J call TRBJ2-2; D not certain. This CDR3 has 13 amino acids. Trimming removed 3 bases from V and 1 base from J, with 6 bases in between. Germline V gene lookup returns CDR1 DFQATT and CDR2 SNEGSKA (reference sequence). The CDR3 nucleotides read TGCAGTGCTAGCCCTGAGAACACCGGGGAGCTGTTTTTT. Amino acid sequence: CSASPENTGELFF.

The sample holds many counts of this clonotype. The chain has TRBV4-1 and TRBJ2-5; no clear D. In germline, CDR1 is MGHRA, CDR2 YSYEKL. Trimming stripped 0 bases from V and 4 bases from J, with 9 bases between. The CDR3 contains 14 residues. CDR3 DNA sequence: TGCGCCAGCAGCCAAGATCGGATTGTAGAGACCCAGTACTTC. Amino acids: CASSQDRIVETQYF.

This clonotype was recorded many times. This rearrangement joins TRBV5-4 to TRBJ2-3; perhaps TRBD2 as D (5 bases). The CDR3 covers 15 residues. CDR1 and CDR2 (germline): SGHNT, YYREEE (reference sequence). V was trimmed by 4 bases and J by 4 bases, leaving 16 bases between them. The CDR3 loop reads CASSTLPPGSDTQYF. The DNA of the CDR3 is TGTGCCAGCAGCACATTGCCTCCGGGGTCAGATACGCAGTATTTT. The variable domain in full, with the rest retrieved from reference TRBV5-4 and TRBJ2-3, is ETGVTQSPTHLIKTRGQQVTLRCSSQSGHNTVSWYQQALGQGPQFIFQYYREEENGRGNFPPRFSGLQFPNYSSELNVNALELDDSALYLCASSTLPPGSDTQYFGPGTRLTVL.

Only a few counts were recorded for this clonotype. The V gene is TRBV19, the J gene TRBJ2-1; D ambiguous. CDR3 length: 15 residues. Trimming cost V 5 bases and J 0 bases, with 11 bases left between them. Germline V CDR1 and CDR2: LNHDA, SQIVND (reference sequence). For the CDR3, the DNA is TGTGCCAGTAGTTACGCCAGCCTCTCCTACAATGAGCAGTTCTTC. This sequence encodes CASSYASLSYNEQFF.

This clonotype was detected only a few times. V is TRBV15 and J is TRBJ2-1; D is perhaps TRBD1 or TRBD2 (6 bases each). With 0 bases removed from V and 10 bases from J, the gap between germline ends came to 22 bases. From germline, CDR1 is LNHNV and CDR2 YYDKDF (reference sequence). This CDR3 contains 17 residues. The CDR3 DNA is TGTGCCACCAGCAGAGATCTGGGGGGCGCGGCAACGGGGGAGCAGTTCTTC. Protein sequence: CATSRDLGGAATGEQFF.

This clonotype has a count of ten or more. The rearrangement links TRBV19 to TRBJ1-1; possibly TRBD1 for D (6 bases). This CDR3 region has 14 residues. Looked up from germline, CDR1 is LNHDA and CDR2 is SQIVND (reference sequence). V dropped 3 bases and J dropped 2 bases, with 10 bases sitting between them. The CDR3 region has the DNA TGTGCCAGTAGTATTGGGGGCGCCAACACTGAAGCTTTCTTT. Translating gives CASSIGGANTEAFF. The whole variable domain, remainder taken from reference TRBV19 and TRBJ1-1, is DGGITQSPKYLFRKEGQNVTLSCEQNLNHDAMYWYRQDPGQGLRLIYYSQIVNDFQKGDIAEGYSVSREKKESFPLTVTSAQKNPTAFYLCASSIGGANTEAFFGQGTRLTVV.

This clonotype was found a few times. This chain links TRBV27 with TRBJ2-3; D call uncertain. Germline V gene data show CDR1 as MNHEY and CDR2 as SMNVEV (reference sequence). The length of the CDR3 is 15 residues. V dropped 4 bases and J dropped 1 base, with 12 bases sitting between them. The CDR3 region has the DNA TGTGCCAGCAGTTCTGGGTCTGATCGCACAGATACGCAGTATTTT. As protein: CASSSGSDRTDTQYF.

In this sample, this clonotype turned up many times. This chain uses TRBV20-1 with TRBJ1-5; maybe TRBD1 (5 bases). The V end lost 2 bases, the J end lost 4 bases, and 15 bases lay between the germline ends. The CDR3 is 15 amino acids. CDR1 is DFQATT and CDR2 is SNEGSKA in the germline V gene (reference sequence). The CDR3 sequence is CSARRNEPGNQPQHF. CDR3 nucleotides: TGCAGTGCTAGACGAAATGAACCAGGGAATCAGCCCCAGCATTTT.

The chain has TRBV3-1 and TRBJ2-3; D ambiguous. The CDR3 has 17 amino acids. From germline, CDR1 is LGHDT and CDR2 YNNKEL (reference sequence). V was pared by 0 bases and J by 3 bases, with 16 bases between. The DNA for the CDR3 is TGTGCCAGCAGCCAAGATCTGGCCCGACCGACGACAGATACGCAGTATTTT. It specifies CASSQDLARPTTDTQYF.

The chain employs TRBV19 and TRBJ2-6; TRBD1 might be the D (5 bases). CDR1 LNHDA and CDR2 SQIVND come from the germline V gene (reference sequence). There are 16 residues in the CDR3. The V end was cut by 3 bases, the J end by 2 bases, with 11 bases between. CDR3 sequence: CASSMSSRAGANVLTF. The CDR3, as DNA: TGTGCCAGTAGTATGAGTAGCAGGGCTGGGGCCAACGTCCTGACTTTC. The full variable domain, completed using reference TRBV19 and TRBJ2-6, is DGGITQSPKYLFRKEGQNVTLSCEQNLNHDAMYWYRQDPGQGLRLIYYSQIVNDFQKGDIAEGYSVSREKKESFPLTVTSAQKNPTAFYLCASSMSSRAGANVLTFGAGSRLTVL.

This clonotype was seen at least ten times. The rearrangement uses TRBV9 and TRBJ1-5; the D is unclear. CDR1 is SGDLS and CDR2 is YYNGEE in the germline V gene. The CDR3 totals 14 residues. V lost 0 bases and J 2 bases, leaving 6 bases between the germline ends. The CDR3 DNA follows: TGTGCCAGCAGCGTAGGGGGAGGCAATCAGCCCCAGCATTTT. Protein sequence: CASSVGGGNQPQHF.